A selection of T cell receptor beta chains follows, all from one sample in a study of CD8 T cells in ankylosing spondylitis. TCRdb itself ran the 5' RACE reads through MiXCR, one entry per CDR3 protein. This sample has 84,000 or so distinct CDR3 sequences; approximately 30% occur once, and the top ten carry roughly 59%. The sample comprised blood, either unsorted or a sorted T cell fraction (not recorded which). These receptors were collected from a male donor with ankylosing spondylitis or in good health (not recorded which). CDR3s include the opening cysteine and the closing phenylalanine or tryptophan. The order of the fields is clone size, D gene, J gene, V gene, CDR3 length, CDR3 DNA, CDR3 protein. The D gene is left open where the match is weak. Part of the rows lack a size; the others show once, few, many or a class for expanded clones.

. TRBD2 TRBJ2-3 TRBV9 16 TGTGCCAGCAGCGTAGGAGTAGCGGGGGCGGGAGATACGCAGTATTTT CASSVGVAGAGDTQYF
. . TRBJ2-5 TRBV19 13 TGTGCCAGTAGTATAGCCGGAGCAGAGACCCAGTACTTC CASSIAGAETQYF
few . TRBJ1-1 TRBV18 15 TGTGCCAGCTCACCATCGGGGGAAGGCGTCACTGAAGCTTTCTTT CASSPSGEGVTEAFF
. . TRBJ2-7 TRBV20-1 10 TGCAGTGCTATAGGCGGCGAGCAGTACTTC CSAIGGEQYF
once . TRBJ2-5 TRBV10-3 13 TGTGCCATCAGTGAACGGGGGCCAGAGACCCAGTACTTC CAISERGPETQYF
. . TRBJ2-2 TRBV7-2 15 TGTGCCAGCAGCTTGTGGCAGGGAGGCACCGGGGAGCTGTTTTTT CASSLWQGGTGELFF
few . TRBJ1-2 TRBV12-3/TRBV12-4 13 TGTGCCAGCACCATTAGGGGGTACTATGGCTACACCTTC CASTIRGYYGYTF
few . TRBJ2-1 TRBV5-5 17 TGTGCCAGCAGCTTTAATTCGCGGGTCCGTTCCTACAATGAGCAGTTCTTC CASSFNSRVRSYNEQFF
. . TRBJ1-1 TRBV7-2 12 TGTGCCAGCAGCCCACGGTCAAGTGAAGCTTTCTTT CASSPRSSEAFF
. TRBD1 TRBJ1-5 TRBV5-6 16 TGTGCCAGCAGCTCCACAGGGGGCGGGAGCAATCAGCCCCAGCATTTT CASSSTGGGSNQPQHF
. . TRBJ2-1 TRBV28 15 TGTGCCAGCAGATCACCCAGCCCTCCCTACAATGAGCAGTTCTTC CASRSPSPPYNEQFF
once . TRBJ1-4 TRBV9 15 TGTGCCAGCAGCCCGAGAGGACAGAGAGATGAAAAACTGTTTTTT CASSPRGQRDEKLFF
. . TRBJ1-1 TRBV18 13 TGTGCCAGCTCACCACCTTCGGACACTGAAGCTTTCTTT CASSPPSDTEAFF
. . TRBJ1-1 TRBV10-3 12 TGTGCCATCAGCCAAGGGGATCCTGAAGCTTTCTTT CAISQGDPEAFF
few . TRBJ2-1 TRBV18 14 TGTGCCAGCTCACCACCGGGCTCCTACAATGAGCAGTTCTTC CASSPPGSYNEQFF
. . TRBJ1-2 TRBV12-3/TRBV12-4 13 TGTGCCAGCAGTCTGGGCCTAACGTTAGGCTACACCTTC CASSLGLTLGYTF
few . TRBJ1-3 TRBV7-9 15 TGTGCCAGCAGCTTACCCGGAGATACTGGAAACACCATATATTTT CASSLPGDTGNTIYF
few . TRBJ1-2 TRBV20-1 12 TGCAGTGCTAAGTTTCCGGGTCTTGGCTACACCTTC CSAKFPGLGYTF
. . TRBJ2-1 TRBV7-3 14 TGTGCCAGCAGCTTAACGACCGGGATCAATGAGCAGTTCTTC CASSLTTGINEQFF
few TRBD1 TRBJ1-2 TRBV12-3/TRBV12-4 17 TGTGCCAGCAGCCTAATAGGGACGGGACAGGGGGCTGGTGGCTACACCTTC CASSLIGTGQGAGGYTF
many . TRBJ1-4 TRBV7-9 15 TGTGCCAGCAGCCCCACCACAGGGATGGATGAAAAACTGTTTTTT CASSPTTGMDEKLFF
. . TRBJ2-5 TRBV20-1 15 TGCAGTGCTACGGTTGTGGGGTCCCTCCAAGAGACCCAGTACTTC CSATVVGSLQETQYF
. TRBD1 TRBJ1-1 TRBV14 13 TGTGCCAGCACGGGACAGATGAACACTGAAGCTTTCTTT CASTGQMNTEAFF
. . TRBJ1-1 TRBV7-9 12 TGTGCCAGCAGCCACGACAGTTCTGAAGCTTTCTTT CASSHDSSEAFF
. TRBD1 TRBJ1-1 TRBV20-1 13 TGCAGTGCTAGAGGGGACAGAAACACTGAAGCTTTCTTT CSARGDRNTEAFF
few TRBD2 TRBJ2-3 TRBV20-1 15 TGCAGTGCTACCCCACGGCAGACTAGCATAGATACGCAGTATTTT CSATPRQTSIDTQYF
. TRBD2 TRBJ2-2 TRBV7-2 15 TGTGCCAGCAGCTTAACAGCGGGAGTCACCGGGGAGCTGTTTTTT CASSLTAGVTGELFF
. . TRBJ2-1 TRBV5-1 16 TGCGCCAGCAGCTTACTGTGGACCGCGATCAACAATGAGCAGTTCTTC CASSLLWTAINNEQFF
few TRBD1 TRBJ2-3 TRBV29-1 13 TGCAGCGTTGATAGACAGGGTACAGATACGCAGTATTTT CSVDRQGTDTQYF
few TRBD2 TRBJ2-2 TRBV20-1 14 TGCAGTGCTAGGGGGGGGATGGACACCGGGGAGCTGTTTTTT CSARGGMDTGELFF
. . TRBJ1-3 TRBV3-1 16 TGTGCCAGCAGCCAACTACCGGGGAGCTCTGGAAACACCATATATTTT CASSQLPGSSGNTIYF
few . TRBJ2-7 TRBV29-1 13 TGCAGCGTCGGCCCTCGGACTTCCTACGAGCAGTACTTC CSVGPRTSYEQYF
many . TRBJ1-5 TRBV6-1 14 TGTGCCAGCAAGGGCAGTCATAGCAATCAGCCCCAGCATTTT CASKGSHSNQPQHF
. TRBD2 TRBJ2-3 TRBV5-6 16 TGTGCCAGCAGCTTCATTAGCGGGGCCGAACGAGATACGCAGTATTTT CASSFISGAERDTQYF
few . TRBJ2-1 TRBV29-1 18 TGCAGCGTTGAGGTTGGTGGAGATCTATTGACCTCCTACAATGAGCAGTTCTTC CSVEVGGDLLTSYNEQFF